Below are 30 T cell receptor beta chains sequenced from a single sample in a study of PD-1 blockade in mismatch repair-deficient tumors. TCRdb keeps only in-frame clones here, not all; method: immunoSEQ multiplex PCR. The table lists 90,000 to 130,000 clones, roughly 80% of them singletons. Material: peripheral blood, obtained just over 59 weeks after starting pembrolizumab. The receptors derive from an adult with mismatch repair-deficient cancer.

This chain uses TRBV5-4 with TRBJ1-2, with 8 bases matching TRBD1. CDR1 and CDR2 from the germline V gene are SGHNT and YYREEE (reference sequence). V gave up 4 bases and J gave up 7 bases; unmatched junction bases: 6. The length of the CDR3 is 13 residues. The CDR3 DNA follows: TGTGCCAGCAGCCCGCCAGGACAGGGTGGCTACACCTTC. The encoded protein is CASSPPGQGGYTF.

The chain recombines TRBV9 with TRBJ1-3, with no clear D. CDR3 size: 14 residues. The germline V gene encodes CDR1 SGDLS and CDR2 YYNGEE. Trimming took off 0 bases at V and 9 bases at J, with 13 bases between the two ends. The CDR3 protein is CASSVEQTRSTIYF. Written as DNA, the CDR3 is TGTGCCAGCAGCGTAGAACAGACCCGATCCACCATATATTTT. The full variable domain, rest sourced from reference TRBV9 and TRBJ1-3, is DSGVTQTPKHLITATGQRVTLRCSPRSGDLSVYWYQQSLDQGLQFLIQYYNGEERAKGNILERFSAQQFPDLHSELNLSSLELGDSALYFCASSVEQTRSTIYFGEGSWLTVV.

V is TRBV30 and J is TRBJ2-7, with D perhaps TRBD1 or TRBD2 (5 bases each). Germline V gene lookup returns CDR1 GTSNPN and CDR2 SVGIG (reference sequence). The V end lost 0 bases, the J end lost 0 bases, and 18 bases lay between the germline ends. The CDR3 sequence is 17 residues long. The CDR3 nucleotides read TGTGCCTGGAGTGTATTGGGGCCCGCAGCGGACTCCTACGAGCAGTACTTC. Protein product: CAWSVLGPAADSYEQYF.

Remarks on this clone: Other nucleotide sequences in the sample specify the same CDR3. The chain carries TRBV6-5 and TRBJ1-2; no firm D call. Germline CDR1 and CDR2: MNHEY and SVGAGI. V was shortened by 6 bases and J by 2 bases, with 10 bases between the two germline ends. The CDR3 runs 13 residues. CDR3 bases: TGTGCCAGCAGCAGAAGGGAGAACTATGGCTACACCTTC. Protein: CASSRRENYGYTF.

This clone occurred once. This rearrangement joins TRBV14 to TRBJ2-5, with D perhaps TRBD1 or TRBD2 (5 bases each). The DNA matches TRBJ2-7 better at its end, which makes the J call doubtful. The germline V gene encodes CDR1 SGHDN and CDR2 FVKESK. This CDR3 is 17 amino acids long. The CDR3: CASSQASPPGLTYEQYF. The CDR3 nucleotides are TGTGCCAGCAGCCAAGCTAGCCCTCCGGGGCTGACCTACGAGCAGTACTTC.

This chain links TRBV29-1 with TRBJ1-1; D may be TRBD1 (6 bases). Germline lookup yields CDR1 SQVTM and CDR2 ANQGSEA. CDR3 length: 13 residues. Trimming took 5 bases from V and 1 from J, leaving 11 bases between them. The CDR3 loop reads CSVNGGQNTEAFF. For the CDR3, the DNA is TGCAGCGTTAACGGGGGGCAGAACACTGAAGCTTTCTTT.

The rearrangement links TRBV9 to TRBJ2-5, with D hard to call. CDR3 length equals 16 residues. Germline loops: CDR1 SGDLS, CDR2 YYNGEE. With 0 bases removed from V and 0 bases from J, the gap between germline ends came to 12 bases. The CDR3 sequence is CASSVGAQTYQETQYF. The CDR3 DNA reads TGTGCCAGCAGCGTAGGGGCCCAGACGTACCAAGAGACCCAGTACTTC.

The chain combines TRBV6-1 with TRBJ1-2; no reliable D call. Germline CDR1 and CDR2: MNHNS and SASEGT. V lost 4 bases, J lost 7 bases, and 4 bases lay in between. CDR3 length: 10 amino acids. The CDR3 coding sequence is TGTGCCAGCAGTGGGAGTGGCTACACCTTC. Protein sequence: CASSGSGYTF.

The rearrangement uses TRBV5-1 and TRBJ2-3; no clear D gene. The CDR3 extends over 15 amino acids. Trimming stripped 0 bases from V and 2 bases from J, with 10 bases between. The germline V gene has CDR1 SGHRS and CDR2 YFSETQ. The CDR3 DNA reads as TGCGCCAGCAGCTTGGACAGTGAATTCACAGATACGCAGTATTTT. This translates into CASSLDSEFTDTQYF.

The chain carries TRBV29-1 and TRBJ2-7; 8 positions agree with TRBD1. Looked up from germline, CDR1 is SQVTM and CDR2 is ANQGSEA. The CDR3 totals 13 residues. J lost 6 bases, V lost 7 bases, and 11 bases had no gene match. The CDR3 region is CSATGEETREQYF. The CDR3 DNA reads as TGCAGCGCGACAGGGGAAGAGACGCGCGAGCAGTACTTC.

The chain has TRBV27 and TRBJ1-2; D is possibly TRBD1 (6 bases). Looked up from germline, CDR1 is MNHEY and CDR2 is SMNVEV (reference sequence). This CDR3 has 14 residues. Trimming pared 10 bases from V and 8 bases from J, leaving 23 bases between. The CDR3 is CATGVGQGIGGYTF. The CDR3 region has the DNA TGTGCCACCGGAGTGGGGCAGGGGATAGGGGGCTACACCTTC.

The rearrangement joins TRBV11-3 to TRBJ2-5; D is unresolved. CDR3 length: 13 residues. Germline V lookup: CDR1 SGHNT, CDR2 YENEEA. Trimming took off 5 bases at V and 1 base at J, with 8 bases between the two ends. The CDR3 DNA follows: TGTGCCAGCAGCCCAAACCCCCAAGAGACCCAGTACTTC. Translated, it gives CASSPNPQETQYF.

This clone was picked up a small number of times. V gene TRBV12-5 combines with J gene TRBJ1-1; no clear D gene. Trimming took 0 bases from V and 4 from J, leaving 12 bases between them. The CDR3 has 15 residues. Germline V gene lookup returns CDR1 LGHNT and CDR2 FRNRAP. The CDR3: CASGLVPDRGTEAFF. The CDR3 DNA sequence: TGTGCTAGTGGTTTGGTACCCGATAGAGGCACTGAAGCTTTCTTT.

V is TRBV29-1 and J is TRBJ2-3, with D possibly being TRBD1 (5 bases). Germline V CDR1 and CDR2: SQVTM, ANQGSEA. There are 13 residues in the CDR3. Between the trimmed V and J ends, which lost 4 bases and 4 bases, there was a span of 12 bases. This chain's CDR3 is CSVGRDSSDTQYF. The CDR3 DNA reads TGCAGCGTTGGCAGGGATTCGTCAGATACGCAGTATTTT.

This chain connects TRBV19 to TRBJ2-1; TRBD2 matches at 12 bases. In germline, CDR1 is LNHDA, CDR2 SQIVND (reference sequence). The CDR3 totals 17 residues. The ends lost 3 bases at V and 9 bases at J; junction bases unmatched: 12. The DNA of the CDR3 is TGTGCCAGTAGTATTTCGACTAGCGGGAGAGTTAAGGGTGAGCAGTTCTTC. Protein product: CASSISTSGRVKGEQFF.

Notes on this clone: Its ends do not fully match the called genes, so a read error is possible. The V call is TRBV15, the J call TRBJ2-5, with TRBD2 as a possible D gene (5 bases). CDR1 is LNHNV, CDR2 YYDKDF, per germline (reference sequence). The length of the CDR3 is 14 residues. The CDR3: CATRRIGERETQYF. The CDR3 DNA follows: TGTGCCACCCGCAGGATCGGGGAGCGAGAGACCCAGTACTTC.

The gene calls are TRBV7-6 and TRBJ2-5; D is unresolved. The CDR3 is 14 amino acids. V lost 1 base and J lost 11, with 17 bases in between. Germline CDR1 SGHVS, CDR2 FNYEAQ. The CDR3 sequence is CASSLGSPPSEQYF. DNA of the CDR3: TGTGCCAGCAGCTTAGGGTCCCCACCGAGTGAGCAGTACTTC.

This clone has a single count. The CDR3, as DNA: TGTGCCAGCAGTTTATCCATAGGACTAGCGGGAGGGAGGTACTTC. Residues: CASSLSIGLAGGRYF. The rearrangement joins TRBV27 to TRBJ2-7; 15 positions agree with TRBD2. With 0 bases clipped from V and 12 bases from J, the junction kept 6 bases outside the gene matches. CDR1 is MNHEY, CDR2 SMNVEV, per germline (reference sequence). This CDR3 is built from 15 residues.

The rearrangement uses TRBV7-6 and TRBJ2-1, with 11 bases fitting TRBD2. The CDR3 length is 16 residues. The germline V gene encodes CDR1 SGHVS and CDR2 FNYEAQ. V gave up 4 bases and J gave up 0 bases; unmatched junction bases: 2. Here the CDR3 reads CASSYSGRDSYNEQFF. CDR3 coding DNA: TGTGCCAGCAGCTATAGCGGGAGGGACTCCTACAATGAGCAGTTCTTC. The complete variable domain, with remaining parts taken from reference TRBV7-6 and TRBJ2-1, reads GAGVSQSPRYKVTKRGQDVALRCDPISGHVSLYWYRQALGQGPEFLTYFNYEAQQDKSGLPNDRFSAERPEGSISTLTIQRTEQRDSAMYRCASSYSGRDSYNEQFFGPGTRLTVL.

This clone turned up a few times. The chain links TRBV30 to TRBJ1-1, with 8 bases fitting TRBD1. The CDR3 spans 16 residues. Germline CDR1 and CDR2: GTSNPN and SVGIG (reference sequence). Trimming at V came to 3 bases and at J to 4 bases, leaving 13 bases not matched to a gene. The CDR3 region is CAWRGGQGGWGTEAFF. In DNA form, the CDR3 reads TGTGCCTGGAGGGGTGGACAGGGTGGTTGGGGCACTGAAGCTTTCTTT.

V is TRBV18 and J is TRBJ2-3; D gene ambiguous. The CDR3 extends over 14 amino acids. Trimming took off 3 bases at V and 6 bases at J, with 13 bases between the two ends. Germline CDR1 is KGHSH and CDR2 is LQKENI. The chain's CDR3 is CASSPPSIRDTQYF. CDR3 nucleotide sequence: TGTGCCAGCTCACCCCCAAGTATCAGGGATACGCAGTATTTT.

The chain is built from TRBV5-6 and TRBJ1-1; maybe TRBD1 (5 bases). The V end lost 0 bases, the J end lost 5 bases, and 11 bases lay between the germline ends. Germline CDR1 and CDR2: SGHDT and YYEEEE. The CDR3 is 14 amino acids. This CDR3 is CASSLGGGWTEAFF. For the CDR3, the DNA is TGTGCCAGCAGCTTGGGCGGGGGTTGGACTGAAGCTTTCTTT.

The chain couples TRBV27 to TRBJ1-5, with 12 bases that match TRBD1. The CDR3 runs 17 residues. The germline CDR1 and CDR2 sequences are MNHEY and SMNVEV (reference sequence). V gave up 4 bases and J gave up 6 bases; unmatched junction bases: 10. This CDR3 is CASSSTGTGGAGQPQHF. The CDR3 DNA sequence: TGTGCCAGCAGTTCGACCGGGACAGGGGGCGCGGGTCAGCCCCAGCATTTT.

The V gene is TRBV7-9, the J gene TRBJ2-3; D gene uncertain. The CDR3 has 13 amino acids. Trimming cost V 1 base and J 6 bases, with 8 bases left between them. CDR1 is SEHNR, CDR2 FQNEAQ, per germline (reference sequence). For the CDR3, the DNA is TGTGCCAGCAGCTTAGGGGTTGGTGATACGCAGTATTTT. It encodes CASSLGVGDTQYF.

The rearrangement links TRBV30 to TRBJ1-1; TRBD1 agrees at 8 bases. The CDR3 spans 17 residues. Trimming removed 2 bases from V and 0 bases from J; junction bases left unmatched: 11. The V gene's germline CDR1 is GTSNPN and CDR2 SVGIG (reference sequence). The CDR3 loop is CAWSSQGARLMNTEAFF. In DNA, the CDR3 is TGTGCCTGGAGTTCGCAGGGGGCGAGGTTGATGAACACTGAAGCTTTCTTT.

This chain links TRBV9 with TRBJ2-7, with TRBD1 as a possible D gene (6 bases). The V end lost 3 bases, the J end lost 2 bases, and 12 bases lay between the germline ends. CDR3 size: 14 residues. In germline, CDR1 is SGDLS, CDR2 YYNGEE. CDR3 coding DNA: TGTGCCAGCAGCGACGGGACACCGACCTACGAGCAGTACTTC. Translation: CASSDGTPTYEQYF.

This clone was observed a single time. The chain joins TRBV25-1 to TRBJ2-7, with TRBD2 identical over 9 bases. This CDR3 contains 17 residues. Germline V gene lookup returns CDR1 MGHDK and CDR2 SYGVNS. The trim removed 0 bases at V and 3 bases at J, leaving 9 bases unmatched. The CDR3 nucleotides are TGTGCCAGCAGTGAATACTTTAAGGGGACTAGCATCTACGAGCAGTACTTC. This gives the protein CASSEYFKGTSIYEQYF.

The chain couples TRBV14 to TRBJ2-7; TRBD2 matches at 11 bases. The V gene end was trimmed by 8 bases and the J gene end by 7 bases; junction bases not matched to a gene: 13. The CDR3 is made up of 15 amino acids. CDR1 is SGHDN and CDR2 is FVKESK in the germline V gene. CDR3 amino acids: CASRIAGGPRGEQYF. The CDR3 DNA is TGTGCCAGCCGCATAGCGGGAGGGCCGCGTGGGGAGCAGTACTTC.

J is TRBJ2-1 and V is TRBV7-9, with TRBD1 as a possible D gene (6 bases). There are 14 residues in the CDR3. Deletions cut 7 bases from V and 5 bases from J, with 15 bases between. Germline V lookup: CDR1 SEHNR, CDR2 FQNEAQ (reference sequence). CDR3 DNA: TGTGCCAGCACCTCCCTGGACAGAGACAATGAGCAGTTCTTC. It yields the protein CASTSLDRDNEQFF.

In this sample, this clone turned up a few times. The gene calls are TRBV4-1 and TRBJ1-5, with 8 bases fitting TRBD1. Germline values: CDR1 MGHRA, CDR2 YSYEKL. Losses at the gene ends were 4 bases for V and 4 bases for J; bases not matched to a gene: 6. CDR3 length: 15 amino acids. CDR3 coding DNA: TGCGCCAGCAGCCCATCCGGGACAGGTAATCAGCCCCAGCATTTT. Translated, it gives CASSPSGTGNQPQHF.